This T cell receptor (beta chain) was identified during a study of T cell repertoires in cytomegalovirus infection. One entry per CDR3 protein results from TCRdb running MiXCR on the reads. Seen here are some 300,000 distinct CDR3 sequences, 15% to 20% observed once, and the top ten hold around 11%. The sample holds a few counts of this clonotype. The origin of this receptor is a human donor in good health (CMV status not recorded). Some clones in this sample may be carry-over from other donors' samples. Input material: PBMCs.

CDR3 residues: CASSVTGGPETQYF. The CDR3 DNA reads TGTGCCAGCAGTGTGACAGGGGGCCCCGAGACCCAGTACTTC. The rearrangement uses TRBV25-1 and TRBJ2-5; 10 bases line up with TRBD1. Trimming cost V 4 bases and J 5 bases; bases outside gene matches: 4. The CDR3 extends over 14 amino acids. The germline V gene has CDR1 MGHDK and CDR2 SYGVNS.